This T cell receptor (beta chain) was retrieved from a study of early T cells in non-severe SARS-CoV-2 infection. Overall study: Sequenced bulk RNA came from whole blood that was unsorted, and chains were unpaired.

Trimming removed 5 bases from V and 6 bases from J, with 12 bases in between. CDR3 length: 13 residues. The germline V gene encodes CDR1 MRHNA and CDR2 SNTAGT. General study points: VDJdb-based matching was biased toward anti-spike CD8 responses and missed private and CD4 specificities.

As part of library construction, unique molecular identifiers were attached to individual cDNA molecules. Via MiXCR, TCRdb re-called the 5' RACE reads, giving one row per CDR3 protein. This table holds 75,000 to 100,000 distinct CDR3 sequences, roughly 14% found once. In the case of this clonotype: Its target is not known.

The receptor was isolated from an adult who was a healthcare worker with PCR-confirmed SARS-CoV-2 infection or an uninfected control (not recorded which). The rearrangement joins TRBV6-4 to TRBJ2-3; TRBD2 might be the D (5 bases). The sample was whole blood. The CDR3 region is CASSRDFMDTQYF. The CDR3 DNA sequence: TGTGCCAGCAGTCGGGATTTCATGGATACGCAGTATTTT.